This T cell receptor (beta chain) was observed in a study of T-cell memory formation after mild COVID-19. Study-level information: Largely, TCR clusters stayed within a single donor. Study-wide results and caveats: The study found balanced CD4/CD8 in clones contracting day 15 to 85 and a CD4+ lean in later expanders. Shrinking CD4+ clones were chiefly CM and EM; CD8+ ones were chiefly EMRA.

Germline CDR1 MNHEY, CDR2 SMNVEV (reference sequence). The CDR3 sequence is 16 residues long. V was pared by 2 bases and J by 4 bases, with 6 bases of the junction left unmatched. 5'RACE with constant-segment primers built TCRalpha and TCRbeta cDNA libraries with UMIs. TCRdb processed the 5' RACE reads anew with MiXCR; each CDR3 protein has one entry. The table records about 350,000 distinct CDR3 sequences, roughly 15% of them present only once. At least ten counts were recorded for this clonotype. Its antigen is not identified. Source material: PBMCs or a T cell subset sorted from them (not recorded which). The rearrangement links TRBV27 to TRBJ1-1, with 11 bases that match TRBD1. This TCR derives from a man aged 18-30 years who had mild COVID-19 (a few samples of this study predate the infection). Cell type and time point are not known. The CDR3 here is CASSLKAGTGGTEAFF. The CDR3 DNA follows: TGTGCCAGCAGTTTAAAGGCCGGGACAGGGGGCACTGAAGCTTTCTTT.